The 20 T cell receptor beta chains below all came from one sample that was sequenced in a study of T cells after yellow fever vaccination (dated by TCRdb to about 2019). The protocol used for the library was 5' RACE. For sequencing, an Illumina HiSeq 2500 was employed. The raw public reads went through TCRdb reprocessing: fastp at Q25, MiXCR clone calling, in-frame beta chains kept. CDR3 protein duplicates are merged, each entry listing the most common genes and DNA. Recorded for this sample are about 50,000 distinct CDR3 sequences; approximately 6.5% of them occurred a single time. Clones ranked in the top ten supply roughly 40% of the sample. Interpreted using the paper, the treatment or condition label stands for: live attenuated yellow fever vaccine strain. The specimen was CD8+ T cells sorted from PBMCs, collected on the day of the first yellow fever vaccination. The receptors stem from a man younger than 35 who received the YFV17D yellow fever vaccine.

This clonotype has at least ten counts. The V call is TRBV6-4, the J call TRBJ2-1, with 10 nucleotides matching TRBD2. Germline V gene lookup returns CDR1 MRHNA and CDR2 SNTAGT. The CDR3 is 15 amino acids. V was clipped by 5 bases and J by 8 bases; unmatched bases: 9. The CDR3 DNA reads TGTGCCAGCAGTAAAAGCGGGGGGGCAATGGATGAGCAGTTCTTC. Translation: CASSKSGGAMDEQFF.

This clonotype was recorded many times. The chain joins TRBV9 to TRBJ2-3; 8 nucleotides line up with TRBD1. From germline, CDR1 is SGDLS and CDR2 YYNGEE. V trimming: 2 bases; J trimming: 2 bases; junction bases outside the gene matches: 7. CDR3 size: 16 residues. The CDR3 nucleotides are TGTGCCAGCAGCGTGGGACAGGCCTTGCTCACAGATACGCAGTATTTT. Amino acid sequence: CASSVGQALLTDTQYF.

The chain has TRBV7-8 and TRBJ1-2; 8 bases fit TRBD1. The CDR3 runs to 12 residues. The germline CDR1 and CDR2 sequences are SGHVS and FQNEAQ. V lost 5 bases and J lost 5; bases outside the gene matches: 1. The CDR3 DNA reads as TGTGCCAGCAGCACAGGGGGATATGGCTACACCTTC. Translation gives CASSTGGYGYTF.

The J gene is TRBJ1-2, the V gene TRBV29-1, with unresolved D. This CDR3 is 14 amino acids long. Germline CDR1 SQVTM, CDR2 ANQGSEA. The ends were cut back, 0 bases at V and 5 bases at J, with 13 bases in the middle. The CDR3: CSVEDLDLLYGYTF. The CDR3 nucleotides are TGCAGCGTTGAAGACCTGGATCTCCTGTATGGCTACACCTTC.

In its sample, this clonotype was seen a few times. This rearrangement joins TRBV11-2 to TRBJ1-1, with 12 bases that match TRBD1. Looked up from germline, CDR1 is SGHAT and CDR2 is FQNNGV. V lost 8 bases and J lost 4; bases outside the gene matches: 14. The CDR3 consists of 17 residues. The CDR3 DNA reads TGTGCCAGCGGAGCCGGGACAGGGGGCTCTGAGGGCACTGAAGCTTTCTTT. It translates to CASGAGTGGSEGTEAFF.

This clonotype was recorded a few times. The chain links TRBV7-2 to TRBJ2-3; D tentatively fits TRBD1 or TRBD2 (5 bases each). The germline V gene encodes CDR1 SGHTA and CDR2 FQGNSA. This CDR3 spans 15 amino acids. The V end lost 5 bases, the J end lost 0 bases, and 12 bases lay between the germline ends. CDR3 DNA: TGTGCCAGCAGCGTCGGGACGAAGAGCACAGATACGCAGTATTTT. This translates into CASSVGTKSTDTQYF.

This clonotype has more than one count but fewer than ten. The V and J genes are TRBV5-6 and TRBJ2-5; D is possibly TRBD1 (6 bases). The CDR3 runs to 14 residues. The V end was cut by 2 bases, the J end by 5 bases, with 13 bases between. Germline-derived CDR1 and CDR2 are SGHDT and YYEEEE. CDR3 sequence (DNA): TGTGCCAGCAGCTTCGAGGGGGAAAGGGAGACCCAGTACTTC. The encoded protein is CASSFEGERETQYF. The full variable domain, in which reference TRBV5-6 and TRBJ2-5 provide the parts outside the CDR3, is DAGVTQSPTHLIKTRGQQVTLRCSPKSGHDTVSWYQQALGQGPQFIFQYYEEEERQRGNFPDRFSGHQFPNYSSELNVNALLLGDSALYLCASSFEGERETQYFGPGTRLLVL.

This rearrangement joins TRBV10-2 to TRBJ2-7; D is unclear. V shed 7 bases and J shed 7 bases, with 14 bases lying between them. CDR3 length equals 12 residues. Germline values: CDR1 WSHSY, CDR2 SAAADI. The CDR3 region is CASMPTALEQYF. The CDR3 bases are TGCGCCAGCATGCCGACCGCTTTGGAGCAGTACTTC.

This chain joins TRBV30 and TRBJ1-1; D remains unclear. This CDR3 has 13 amino acids. Trimming removed 0 bases from V and 1 base from J, with 6 bases in between. Germline V gene lookup returns CDR1 GTSNPN and CDR2 SVGIG (reference sequence). In DNA, the CDR3 is TGTGCCTGGAGTGTGCAACCGAACACTGAAGCTTTCTTT. This translates into CAWSVQPNTEAFF.

V and J are TRBV12-3 or TRBV12-4 and TRBJ1-1; 7 positions agree with TRBD1. J lost 1 base, V lost 6 bases, and 5 bases had no gene match. The CDR3 runs 14 residues. CDR3 bases: TGTGCCAGCAGCCCAGGGGGATGGAACACTGAAGCTTTCTTT. Its translation is CASSPGGWNTEAFF.

This clonotype came up a few times. The CDR3 sequence: CASSLATDRGYEQYF. Written as DNA, the CDR3 is TGCGCCAGCAGCTTGGCCACGGACAGGGGCTACGAGCAGTACTTC. The chain employs TRBV5-1 and TRBJ2-7; TRBD1 matches at 9 bases. Germline V gene sequence: CDR1 SGHRS, CDR2 YFSETQ. V lost 0 bases, J lost 3 bases, and 4 bases stayed unmatched. The CDR3 loop spans 15 amino acids.

This clonotype was seen at least ten times. The J gene is TRBJ2-3, the V gene TRBV7-3; D uncertain. Germline V gene lookup returns CDR1 SGHTA and CDR2 FQGTGA. Deletions cut 2 bases from V and 0 bases from J, with 9 bases between. The CDR3 spans 15 residues. The CDR3 region is CASSLGQLSTDTQYF. Written as DNA, the CDR3 is TGTGCCAGCAGCTTAGGGCAGTTGAGCACAGATACGCAGTATTTT. The complete variable domain, with remaining parts taken from reference TRBV7-3 and TRBJ2-3, reads GAGVSQTPSNKVTEKGKYVELRCDPISGHTALYWYRQSLGQGPEFLIYFQGTGAADDSGLPNDRFFAVRPEGSVSTLKIQRTERGDSAVYLCASSLGQLSTDTQYFGPGTRLTVL.

For this clonotype: A much larger clone is a single base away; this may be a read error. CDR3 protein: CACSGGDTQYF. The CDR3, as DNA: TGTGCCTGCTCAGGGGGAGATACGCAGTATTTT. V is TRBV3-1 and J is TRBJ2-3, with 7 bases fitting TRBD1. Germline-derived CDR1 and CDR2 are LGHDT and YNNKEL (reference sequence). Trimming cost V 11 bases and J 5 bases; bases outside gene matches: 4. This CDR3 comprises 11 residues.

This clonotype occurred a few times. A junction boundary mismatches the germline segment, possibly from a read error. J is TRBJ2-2 and V is TRBV7-7, with 8 nucleotides matching TRBD1. The CDR3 runs 15 residues. CDR1 is SSHAT, CDR2 FNYEAQ, per germline (reference sequence). This CDR3 is CASSLGTGNTGELFF. Here the CDR3 DNA reads TGTGCTAGCAGCTTAGGGACAGGGAACACCGGGGAGCTGTTTTTT.

This clonotype was seen ten or more times. The chain joins TRBV14 to TRBJ2-1; D is ambiguous. Trimming cost V 1 base and J 8 bases, with 6 bases left between them. Looked up from germline, CDR1 is SGHDN and CDR2 is FVKESK. The CDR3 sequence is 12 residues long. CDR3 nucleotides: TGTGCCAGCAGCCAAGCCAACTATGAGCAGTTCTTC. Amino acids: CASSQANYEQFF.

The chain couples TRBV5-6 to TRBJ2-4; a possible D gene is TRBD2 (5 bases). The CDR3 loop spans 11 amino acids. V was shortened by 3 bases and J by 10 bases, with 8 bases between the two germline ends. The germline gives CDR1 SGHDT, CDR2 YYEEEE. The DNA of the CDR3 is TGTGCCAGCAGCTACACGGGAATTCAGTACTTC. As protein: CASSYTGIQYF.

This clonotype was seen repeatedly, ten times or more. The V and J genes are TRBV5-1 and TRBJ2-5; D call uncertain. CDR3 length: 13 residues. V was shortened by 5 bases and J by 5 bases, with 13 bases between the two germline ends. CDR1 SGHRS and CDR2 YFSETQ come from the germline V gene. CDR3 residues: CASRESFGETQYF. In DNA form, the CDR3 reads TGCGCCAGCAGAGAGAGCTTCGGGGAGACCCAGTACTTC.

V usage is TRBV30 and J usage is TRBJ2-1; D is undetermined. The ends were cut back, 0 bases at V and 7 bases at J, with 4 bases in the middle. This CDR3 region has 11 residues. From germline, CDR1 is GTSNPN and CDR2 SVGIG (reference sequence). CDR3 amino acids: CAWSVWNEQFF. The CDR3 nucleotides are TGTGCCTGGAGTGTTTGGAATGAGCAGTTCTTC. Full variable domain (remainder filled in from reference TRBV30 and TRBJ2-1): SQTIHQWPATLVQPVGSPLSLECTVEGTSNPNLYWYRQAAGRGLQLLFYSVGIGQISSEVPQNLSASRPQDRQFILSSKKLLLSDSGFYLCAWSVWNEQFFGPGTRLTVL.

This clonotype was recorded many times. The V call is TRBV6-5, the J call TRBJ2-5; D ambiguous. Trimming left V 2 bases short and J 4 bases short, with 14 bases between. The CDR3 runs 15 residues. Germline V gene lookup returns CDR1 MNHEY and CDR2 SVGAGI. CDR3 amino acids: CASSYVLGWVETQYF. CDR3 DNA: TGTGCCAGCAGTTACGTTTTGGGGTGGGTAGAGACCCAGTACTTC.

This chain uses TRBV19 with TRBJ2-2; maybe TRBD2 (5 bases). From germline, CDR1 is LNHDA and CDR2 SQIVND (reference sequence). Trimming pared 7 bases from V and 5 bases from J, leaving 11 bases between. CDR3 length: 13 amino acids. CDR3 coding DNA: TGTGCCAGTAAGGGCGGGTTTACCGGGGAGCTGTTTTTT. Protein product: CASKGGFTGELFF.